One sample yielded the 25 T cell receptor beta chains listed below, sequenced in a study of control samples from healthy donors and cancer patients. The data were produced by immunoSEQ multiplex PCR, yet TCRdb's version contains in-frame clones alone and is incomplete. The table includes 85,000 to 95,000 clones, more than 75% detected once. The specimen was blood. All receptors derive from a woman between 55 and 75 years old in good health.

The CDR3 region has the DNA TGTGCCAGCAGCCCGATTCCTGCGGGGGGTTCCTACAATGAGCAGTTCTTC. This gives the protein CASSPIPAGGSYNEQFF. V is TRBV7-9 and J is TRBJ2-1, with TRBD2 matching 8 bases. Germline-derived CDR1 and CDR2 are SEHNR and FQNEAQ (reference sequence). V lost 5 bases, J lost 1 base, and 10 bases stayed unmatched. This CDR3 is 17 amino acids long.

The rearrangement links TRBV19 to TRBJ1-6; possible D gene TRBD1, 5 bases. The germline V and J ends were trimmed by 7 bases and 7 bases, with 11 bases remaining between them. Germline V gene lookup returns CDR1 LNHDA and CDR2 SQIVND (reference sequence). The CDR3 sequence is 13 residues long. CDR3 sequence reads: CASNDGGNSPLHF. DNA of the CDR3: TGTGCCAGTAATGATGGGGGGAATTCACCCCTCCACTTT.

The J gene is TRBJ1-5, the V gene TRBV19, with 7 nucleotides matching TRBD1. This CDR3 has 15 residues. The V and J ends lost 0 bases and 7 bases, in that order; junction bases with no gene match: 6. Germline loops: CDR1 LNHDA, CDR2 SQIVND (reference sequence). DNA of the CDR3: TGTGCCAGTAGTATAGAACCAGGGGGAAACCAGCCCCAGCATTTT. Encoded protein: CASSIEPGGNQPQHF.

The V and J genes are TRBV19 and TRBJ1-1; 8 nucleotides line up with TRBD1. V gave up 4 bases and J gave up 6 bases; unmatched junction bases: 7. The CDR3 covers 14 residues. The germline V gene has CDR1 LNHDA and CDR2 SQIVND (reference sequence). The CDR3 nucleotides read TGTGCCAGTAGTACGCGACAGGGGAGCGCTGAAGCTTTCTTT. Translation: CASSTRQGSAEAFF.

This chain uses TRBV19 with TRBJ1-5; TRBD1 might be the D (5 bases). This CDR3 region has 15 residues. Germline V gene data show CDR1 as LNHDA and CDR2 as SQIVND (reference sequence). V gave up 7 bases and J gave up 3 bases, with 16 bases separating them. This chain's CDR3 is CASTWQVGVNQPQHF. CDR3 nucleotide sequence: TGTGCCAGTACATGGCAGGTGGGGGTCAATCAGCCCCAGCATTTT.

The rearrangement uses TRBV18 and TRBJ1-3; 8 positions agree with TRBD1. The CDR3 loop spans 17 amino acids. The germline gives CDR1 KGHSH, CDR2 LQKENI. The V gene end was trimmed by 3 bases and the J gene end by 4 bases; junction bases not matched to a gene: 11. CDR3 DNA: TGTGCCAGCTCACCCAAAAGGGTGACAGGGGACGGAAACACCATATATTTT. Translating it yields CASSPKRVTGDGNTIYF.

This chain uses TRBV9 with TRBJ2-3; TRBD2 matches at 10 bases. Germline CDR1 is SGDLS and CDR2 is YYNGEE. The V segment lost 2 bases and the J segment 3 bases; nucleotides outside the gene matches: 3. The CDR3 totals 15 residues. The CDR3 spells CASSVLLAGTDTQYF. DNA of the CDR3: TGTGCCAGCAGCGTGCTACTAGCGGGAACAGATACGCAGTATTTT.

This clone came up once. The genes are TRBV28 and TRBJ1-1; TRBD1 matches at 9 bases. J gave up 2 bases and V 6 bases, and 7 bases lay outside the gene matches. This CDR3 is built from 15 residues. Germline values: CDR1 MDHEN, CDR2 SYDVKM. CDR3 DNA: TGTGCCAGCAGCGGACAGGGGAGCGGAAACACTGAAGCTTTCTTT. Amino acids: CASSGQGSGNTEAFF.

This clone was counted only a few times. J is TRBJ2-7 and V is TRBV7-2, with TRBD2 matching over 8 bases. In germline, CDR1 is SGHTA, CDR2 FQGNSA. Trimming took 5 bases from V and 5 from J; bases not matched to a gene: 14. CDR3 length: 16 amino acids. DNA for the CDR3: TGTGCCAGCAGCCCAAGGGCCCGGGGGGGGCATGACGAGCAGTACTTC. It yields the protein CASSPRARGGHDEQYF.

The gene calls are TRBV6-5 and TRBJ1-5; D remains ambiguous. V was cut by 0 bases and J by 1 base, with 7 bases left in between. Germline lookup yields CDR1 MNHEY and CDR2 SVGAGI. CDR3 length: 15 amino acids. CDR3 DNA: TGTGCCAGCAGTTACTCGAGGCAAAGCAATCAGCCCCAGCATTTT. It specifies CASSYSRQSNQPQHF.

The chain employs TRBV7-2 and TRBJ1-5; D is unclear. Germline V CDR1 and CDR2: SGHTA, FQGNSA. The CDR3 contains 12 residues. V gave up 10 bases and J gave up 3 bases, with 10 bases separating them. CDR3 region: CATAGYNQPQHF. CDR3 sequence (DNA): TGTGCCACGGCGGGATACAATCAGCCCCAGCATTTT.

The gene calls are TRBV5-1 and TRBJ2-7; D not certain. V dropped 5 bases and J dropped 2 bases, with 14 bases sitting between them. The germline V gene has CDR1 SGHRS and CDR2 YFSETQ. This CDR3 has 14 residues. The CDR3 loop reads CASRISVITYEQYF. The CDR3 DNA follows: TGCGCCAGCAGAATTTCAGTTATTACCTACGAGCAGTACTTC.

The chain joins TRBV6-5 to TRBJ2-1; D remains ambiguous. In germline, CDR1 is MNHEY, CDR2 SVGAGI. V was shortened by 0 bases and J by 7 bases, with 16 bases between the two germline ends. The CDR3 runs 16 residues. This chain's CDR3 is CASSYSLGDQWNEQFF. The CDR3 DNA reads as TGTGCCAGCAGTTACTCGTTAGGAGATCAATGGAATGAGCAGTTCTTC.

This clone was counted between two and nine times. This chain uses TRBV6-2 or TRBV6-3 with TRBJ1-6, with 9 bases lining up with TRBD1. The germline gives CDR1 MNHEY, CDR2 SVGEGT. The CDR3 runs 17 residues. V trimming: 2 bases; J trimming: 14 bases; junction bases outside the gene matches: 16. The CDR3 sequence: CASSYGWRDRDFSALHF. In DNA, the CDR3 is TGTGCCAGCAGTTACGGGTGGAGGGACAGGGATTTTTCGGCCCTCCACTTT.

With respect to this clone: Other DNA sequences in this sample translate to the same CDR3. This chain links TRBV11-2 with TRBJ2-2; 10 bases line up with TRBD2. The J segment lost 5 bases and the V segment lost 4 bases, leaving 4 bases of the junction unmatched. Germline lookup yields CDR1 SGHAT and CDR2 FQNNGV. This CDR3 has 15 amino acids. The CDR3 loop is CASSYSGGGTGELFF. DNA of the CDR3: TGTGCCAGCAGCTACAGCGGGGGGGGGACCGGGGAGCTGTTTTTT.

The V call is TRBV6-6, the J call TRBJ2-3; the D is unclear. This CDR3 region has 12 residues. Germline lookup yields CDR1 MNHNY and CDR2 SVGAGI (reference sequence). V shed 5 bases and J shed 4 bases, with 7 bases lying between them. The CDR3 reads CASSPEPDTQYF. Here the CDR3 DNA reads TGTGCCAGCAGTCCTGAACCAGATACGCAGTATTTT.

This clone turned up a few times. CDR3 residues: CASRREPGGSDTQYF. The CDR3 DNA follows: TGTGCCAGCAGAAGGGAGCCGGGAGGGTCAGATACGCAGTATTTT. The rearrangement uses TRBV6-5 and TRBJ2-3, with 8 bases that match TRBD2. Germline loops: CDR1 MNHEY, CDR2 SVGAGI. The CDR3 covers 15 residues. The V gene end was trimmed by 6 bases and the J gene end by 4 bases; junction bases not matched to a gene: 9.

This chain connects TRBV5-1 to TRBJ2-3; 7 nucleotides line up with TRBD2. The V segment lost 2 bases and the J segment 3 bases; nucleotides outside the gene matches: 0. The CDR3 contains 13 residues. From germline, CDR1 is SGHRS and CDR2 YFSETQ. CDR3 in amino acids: CASSFSGTDTQYF. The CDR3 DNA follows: TGCGCCAGCAGCTTTAGCGGGACAGATACGCAGTATTTT.

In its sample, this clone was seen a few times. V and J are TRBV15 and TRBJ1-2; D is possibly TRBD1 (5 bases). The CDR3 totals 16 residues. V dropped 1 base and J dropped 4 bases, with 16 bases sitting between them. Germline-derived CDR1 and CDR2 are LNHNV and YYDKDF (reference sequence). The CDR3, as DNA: TGTGCCACCAGCAGAGGCTCGGACACTAGAGGCTATGGCTACACCTTC. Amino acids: CATSRGSDTRGYGYTF.

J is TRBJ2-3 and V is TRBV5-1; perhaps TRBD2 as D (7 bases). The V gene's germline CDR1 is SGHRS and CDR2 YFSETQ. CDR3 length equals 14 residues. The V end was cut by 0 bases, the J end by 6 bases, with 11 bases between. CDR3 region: CASSLEGGGDTQYF. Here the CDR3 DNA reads TGCGCCAGCAGCTTGGAAGGGGGAGGGGATACGCAGTATTTT.

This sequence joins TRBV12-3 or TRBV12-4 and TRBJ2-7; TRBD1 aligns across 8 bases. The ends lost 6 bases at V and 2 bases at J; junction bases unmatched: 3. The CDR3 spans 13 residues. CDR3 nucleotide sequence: TGTGCCAGCAGAAGGACAGGGCCCTACGAGCAGTACTTC. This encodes CASRRTGPYEQYF.

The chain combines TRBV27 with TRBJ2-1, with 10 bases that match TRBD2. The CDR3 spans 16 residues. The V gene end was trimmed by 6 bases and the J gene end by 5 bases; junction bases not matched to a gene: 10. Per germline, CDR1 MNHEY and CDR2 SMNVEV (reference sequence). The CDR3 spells CASSLKGLAYNNEQFF. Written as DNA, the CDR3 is TGTGCCAGCAGCTTGAAGGGACTAGCGTATAACAATGAGCAGTTCTTC.

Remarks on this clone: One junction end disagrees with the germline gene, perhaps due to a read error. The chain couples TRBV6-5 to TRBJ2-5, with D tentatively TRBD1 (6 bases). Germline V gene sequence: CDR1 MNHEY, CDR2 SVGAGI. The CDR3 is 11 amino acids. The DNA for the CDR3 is TGTGCCAGCAGGGGACAAGGGACCCAGTACTTC. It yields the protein CASRGQGTQYF.

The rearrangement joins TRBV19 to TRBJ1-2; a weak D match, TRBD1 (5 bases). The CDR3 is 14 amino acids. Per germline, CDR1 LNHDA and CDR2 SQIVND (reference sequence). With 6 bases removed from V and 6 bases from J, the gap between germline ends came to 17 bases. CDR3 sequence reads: CASSDGHDGDGYTF. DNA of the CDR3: TGTGCCAGTAGCGATGGACACGACGGGGATGGCTACACCTTC.

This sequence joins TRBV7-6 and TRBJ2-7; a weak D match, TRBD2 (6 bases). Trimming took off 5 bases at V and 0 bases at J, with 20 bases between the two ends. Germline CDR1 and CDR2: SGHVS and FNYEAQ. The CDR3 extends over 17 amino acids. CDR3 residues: CASSILVRGTSSYEQYF. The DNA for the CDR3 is TGTGCCAGCAGCATATTGGTCCGGGGGACCTCCTCCTACGAGCAGTACTTC.